The T cell receptor beta chain under discussion was sequenced for a study of OX40 agonist ivuxolimab in advanced cancers. Study-wide results and caveats: Compared with CD4+, CD8+ T cells on average had more expanded clones.

Profiling relied on immunoSEQ multiplex PCR, and the TCRdb table lists in-frame clones only, not all of them. Among about 25,000 clones listed, around 81% were seen once. Researchers took blood at baseline, on cycle 4 day 1, and on cycle 7 day 1. A word on this clone: Its antigen is not identified.

CDR1 MNHNS and CDR2 SASEGT come from the germline V gene. Trimming left V 4 bases short and J 2 bases short, with 9 bases between. The CDR3 is made up of 13 amino acids. The TCR originated in an adult with an advanced solid tumor such as melanoma, head and neck, liver or kidney cancer. Sample: CD4+ or CD8+ T cells sorted from blood, taken in a trial of the OX40 agonist ivuxolimab. V and J are TRBV6-1 and TRBJ2-7; D ambiguous. This CDR3 is CASSGAATYEQYF. CDR3 DNA: TGTGCCAGCAGTGGAGCAGCCACCTACGAGCAGTACTTC.